Described below is a single TCR beta chain sequence and its context. Its antigen is currently unknown. Produced via immunoSEQ multiplex PCR; TCRdb's table is partial and in-frame only. The profile shows over 300,000 clones, 83% of them singletons. Germline V CDR1 and CDR2: ENHRY, SYGVKD. V was shortened by 0 bases and J by 5 bases, with 12 bases between the two germline ends. This CDR3 is 15 amino acids long. The data derive from a study of Ad26.COV2.S vaccination and SARS-CoV-2 variants. About the research overall: The authors gave Ad26.COV2.S intramuscularly, either once or twice 56 days apart. Study-wide findings and caveats: Spike-specific TCR breadth ran higher among vaccine recipients than placebo recipients. Once vaccination had occurred, spike-specific CD8+ and CD4+ T cell responses reportedly showed substantial breadth.

Specified treatment: 19 received Ad26.COV2.S at low or high dose, single or two shots; about 5 received placebo; per-sample allocation not given. Specimens were obtained on day 63 following the first vaccine or placebo injection. An Ad26 vector was used to express Wuhan-strain SARS-CoV-2 spike as the vaccine. This material consisted of peripheral blood, taken in a trial of Ad26.COV2.S vaccine versus placebo. The TCR was taken from a person aged 18-60 years who received the Ad26.COV2.S COVID-19 vaccine or a placebo. The J gene is TRBJ2-3, the V gene TRBV10-3, with a tentative D call TRBD1 (5 bases). The CDR3 spells CAISESGRGGDTQYF. Here the CDR3 DNA reads TGTGCCATCAGTGAGTCTGGTAGGGGTGGAGATACGCAGTATTTT.